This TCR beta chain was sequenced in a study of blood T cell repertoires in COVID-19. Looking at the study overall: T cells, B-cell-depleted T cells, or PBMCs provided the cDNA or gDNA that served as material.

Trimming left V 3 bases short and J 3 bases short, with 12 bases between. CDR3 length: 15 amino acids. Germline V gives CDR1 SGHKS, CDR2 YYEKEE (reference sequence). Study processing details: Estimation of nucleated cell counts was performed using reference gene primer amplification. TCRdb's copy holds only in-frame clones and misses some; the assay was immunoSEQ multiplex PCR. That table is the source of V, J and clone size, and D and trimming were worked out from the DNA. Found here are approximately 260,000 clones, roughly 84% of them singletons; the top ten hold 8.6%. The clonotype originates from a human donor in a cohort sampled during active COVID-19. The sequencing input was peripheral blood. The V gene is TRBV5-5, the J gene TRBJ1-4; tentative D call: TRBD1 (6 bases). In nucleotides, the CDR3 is TGTGCCAGCAGCTCGGCAGGGGCGCCTAATGAAAAACTGTTTTTT. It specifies CASSSAGAPNEKLFF.